The entry below describes one T cell receptor (beta chain). Its antigen is currently unknown. The CDR3 extends over 13 amino acids. CDR1 is WNHNN and CDR2 is SYGVQD in the germline V gene (reference sequence). V was cut by 1 base and J by 2 bases, with 4 bases left in between. Method: immunoSEQ multiplex PCR; TCRdb's copy keeps in-frame clones and lacks some. The sample records tens of thousands of clones, 90% being singletons. Time point reported: week 5, during vaccination. Alongside topical imiquimod, each dose of vaccine comprised 300 ug of mutant IDH1 20-mer peptide. This sample is part of a study of a mutant IDH1 vaccine in newly diagnosed glioma. Study-wide background: Patients were pretreated with radiotherapy, temozolomide, or both, mostly both.

The receptor's source is a woman in her 40s with glioma. This chain links TRBV10-1 with TRBJ2-3; D is unresolved. The material sequenced was PBMCs, taken from a glioma patient whose treatment included an IDH1 peptide vaccine. DNA for the CDR3: TGCGCCAGCAGTGAGTTCCTCACAGATACGCAGTATTTT. Translation: CASSEFLTDTQYF.